This paragraph covers one T cell receptor beta chain sequence. This entry belongs to a study of blood T cell repertoires in COVID-19. On the study more broadly: Nucleic acid was either cDNA or gDNA, and it came from T cells, B-cell-depleted T cells, or PBMCs.

Only in-frame clones appear in the TCRdb table, and some are missing; sequencing was by immunoSEQ multiplex PCR. The sample includes fewer than 150,000 clones, approximately 85% of them seen just once. Sequences were obtained from peripheral blood. The receptor was isolated from a human donor in a cohort sampled during active COVID-19.

CDR3 sequence (DNA): TGTGCCAGCAGGGAGGGACGGAATAATTCACCCCTCCACTTT. The encoded protein is CASREGRNNSPLHF. The chain recombines TRBV6-5 with TRBJ1-6, with D possibly TRBD1 on 5 matching bases. This CDR3 spans 14 amino acids. Looked up from germline, CDR1 is MNHEY and CDR2 is SVGAGI. V was pared by 6 bases and J by 5 bases, with 11 bases between.